The entry that follows covers one T cell receptor (beta chain) sequence. Antigen specificity is unknown. The germline gives CDR1 SGHDN, CDR2 FVKESK. The CDR3 extends over 17 amino acids. V was clipped by 0 bases and J by 1 base, with 16 bases between them. Every isolated RNA sample was fully reverse transcribed, so sequencing captured expressed TCRB transcripts. This table comes from immunoSEQ multiplex PCR, and its TCRdb copy is limited to in-frame clones, with some not included. The sample yields 150,000 to 200,000 clones, approximately 10% seen once. This entry comes from a study of beta chain features in type 1 diabetes. Findings and caveats of the study: When Type 1 diabetes patients were examined, their TCRB CDR3s proved moderately but significantly shorter in all four CD4+ subsets.

This TCR was sampled from a woman aged 25 to 39 with type 1 diabetes. Sample: central memory CD4+ T cells from blood. The genes are TRBV14 and TRBJ2-7; D is unclear. The CDR3 protein is CASSQDYSRPLSYEQYF. For the CDR3, the DNA is TGTGCCAGCAGCCAAGATTATTCTAGACCTCTATCCTACGAGCAGTACTTC.